This T cell receptor (beta chain) was profiled in a study of control samples from healthy donors and cancer patients. V was clipped by 5 bases and J by 10 bases; unmatched bases: 9. The CDR3 extends over 15 amino acids. CDR1 and CDR2 (germline): SGHTA, FQGTGA. The protocol was immunoSEQ multiplex PCR, while the TCRdb copy is restricted to in-frame clones and leaves out a portion. The table has about 410,000 clones, roughly 90% seen once. The sequencing sample was made of PBMCs. The gene calls are TRBV7-3 and TRBJ2-1; 12 bases map to TRBD2. The receptor comes from a man aged 40-50 years with head and neck cancer. Here the CDR3 DNA reads TGTGCCAGCAGCCCATCTAGCGGGAGGGAGGGAGAGCAGTTCTTC. This encodes CASSPSSGREGEQFF.